This TCR beta chain is from a study of blood T cell repertoires in COVID-19. Participants were aged roughly 18 to 89 years from about 25 US areas. Donors were grouped by their self-reported clinical history. Sequencing used immunoSEQ multiplex PCR; TCRdb keeps in-frame clones, though not all of them. This sample has 150,000 to 200,000 clones, with more than 65% found just once. Sequenced sample: PBMCs or T cells enriched from blood (not recorded which). The receptor was isolated from a woman between 50 and 59 years old with acute COVID-19.

CDR3 bases: TGCGCCAGCAGCACCGGGATGAACACTGAAGCTTTCTTT. Protein product: CASSTGMNTEAFF. V gene TRBV5-1 combines with J gene TRBJ1-1; D not certain. Trimming took off 4 bases at V and 0 bases at J, with 7 bases between the two ends. Germline V gene sequence: CDR1 SGHRS, CDR2 YFSETQ. CDR3 length equals 13 residues.